These T cell receptor beta chains were read from a single sample in a study of CD8+ T cells in alopecia areata. The protocol was immunoSEQ multiplex PCR, while the TCRdb copy is restricted to in-frame clones and leaves out a portion. The sample lists 130,000 or so clones; around 49% were seen once. The sequencing here drew on CD8+ T cells sorted from blood, taken at week 0. These receptors came from a human donor with alopecia areata. CDR3s include the opening cysteine and the closing phenylalanine or tryptophan. D genes are given only for firm matches. Only some rows state a clone size, as once, few, many or a class for expanded clones.

size,J,V,D,DNA,CDR3
NA,TRBJ2-5,TRBV5-6,NA,TGTGCCAGCAGCTTCATACGGGAGACCCAGTACTTC,CASSFIRETQYF
few,TRBJ2-2,TRBV7-9,NA,TGTGCCAGCAGCTTAGTCCCGGGTTTGAGTGTAAGGACCGGGGAGCTGTTTTTT,CASSLVPGLSVRTGELFF
NA,TRBJ2-5,TRBV4-2,NA,TGTGCCAGCAGCTTAACTGAGACCCAGTACTTC,CASSLTETQYF
few,TRBJ2-6,TRBV29-1,NA,TGCAGCGTCCTCGACAGCGCTGGGGCCAACGTCCTGACTTTC,CSVLDSAGANVLTF
few,TRBJ2-7,TRBV30,NA,TGTGCCTCCCTGGGGCGGGACCAGGACCCTCCGTACGAGCAGTACTTC,CASLGRDQDPPYEQYF
NA,TRBJ2-7,TRBV14,NA,TGTGCCAGCAGCCAGTTGGGGGGCCCCTACGAGCAGTACTTC,CASSQLGGPYEQYF
NA,TRBJ1-2,TRBV18,TRBD1,TGTGCCAGCTCACCAGTCGGACAGGGGCATGGCTACACCTTC,CASSPVGQGHGYTF
NA,TRBJ1-5,TRBV2,TRBD1,TGTGCCAGCAGTGGGACAGGGGGTGATGGCAATCAGCCCCAGCATTTT,CASSGTGGDGNQPQHF
NA,TRBJ2-2,TRBV29-1,NA,TGCAGCGTTGGGACAGTTAACACCGGGGAGCTGTTTTTT,CSVGTVNTGELFF
NA,TRBJ2-1,TRBV27,NA,TGTGCCAGCCCGCTTCGGACGTATGAGCAGTTCTTC,CASPLRTYEQFF
NA,TRBJ1-5,TRBV5-6,NA,TGTGCCAGCAGCGACACAGGGTCTCTTCAGCCCCAGCATTTT,CASSDTGSLQPQHF
few,TRBJ2-7,TRBV4-2,TRBD2,TGTGCCAGCAGCCAAGAGTTCAGCGGGGGGGCCGACGAGCAGTACTTC,CASSQEFSGGADEQYF
NA,TRBJ2-7,TRBV6-5,NA,TGTGCCAGCAGTAGCGACATGGATGGCTACGAGCAGTACTTC,CASSSDMDGYEQYF
few,TRBJ2-1,TRBV6-5,NA,TGTGCCAGCAGTACGGACGCGGTTCGACAGTTCTTC,CASSTDAVRQFF